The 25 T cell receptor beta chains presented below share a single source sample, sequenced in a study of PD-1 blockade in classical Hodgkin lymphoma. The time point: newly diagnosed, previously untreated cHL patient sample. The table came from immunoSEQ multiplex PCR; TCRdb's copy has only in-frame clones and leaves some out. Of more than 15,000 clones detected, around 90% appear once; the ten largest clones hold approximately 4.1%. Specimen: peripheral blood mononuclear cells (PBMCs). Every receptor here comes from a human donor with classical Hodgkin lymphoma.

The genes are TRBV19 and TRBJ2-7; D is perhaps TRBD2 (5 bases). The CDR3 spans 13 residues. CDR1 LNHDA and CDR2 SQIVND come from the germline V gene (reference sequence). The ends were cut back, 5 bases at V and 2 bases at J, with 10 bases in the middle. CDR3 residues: CASSPGSTYEQYF. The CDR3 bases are TGTGCCAGTAGTCCGGGGTCTACCTACGAGCAGTACTTC.

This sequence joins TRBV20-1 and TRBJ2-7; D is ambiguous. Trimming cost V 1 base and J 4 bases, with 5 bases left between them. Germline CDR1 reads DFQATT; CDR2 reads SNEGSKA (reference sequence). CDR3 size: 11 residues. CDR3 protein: CSARGAYEQYF. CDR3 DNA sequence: TGCAGTGCTAGAGGGGCTTACGAGCAGTACTTC.

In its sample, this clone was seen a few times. CDR3 nucleotide sequence: TGTGCCAGTAGTGCCGGTGGCGGCTACACCTTC. Protein sequence: CASSAGGGYTF. J is TRBJ1-2 and V is TRBV19; D not certain. V lost 5 bases and J 8 bases, leaving 9 bases between the germline ends. The germline V gene has CDR1 LNHDA and CDR2 SQIVND (reference sequence). CDR3 length equals 11 residues.

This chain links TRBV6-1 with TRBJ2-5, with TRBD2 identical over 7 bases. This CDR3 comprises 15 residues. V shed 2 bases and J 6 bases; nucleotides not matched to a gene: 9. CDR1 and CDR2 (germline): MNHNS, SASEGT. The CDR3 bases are TGTGCCAGCAGTGAACGGGGAGGGGTTTCGAAGACCCAGTACTTC. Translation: CASSERGGVSKTQYF.

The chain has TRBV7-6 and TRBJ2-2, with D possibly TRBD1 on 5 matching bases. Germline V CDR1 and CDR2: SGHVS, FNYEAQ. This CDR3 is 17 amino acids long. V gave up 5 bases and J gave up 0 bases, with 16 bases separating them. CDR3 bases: TGTGCCAGCAGCATAGGACATCTCTTCGCGAACACCGGGGAGCTGTTTTTT. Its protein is CASSIGHLFANTGELFF.

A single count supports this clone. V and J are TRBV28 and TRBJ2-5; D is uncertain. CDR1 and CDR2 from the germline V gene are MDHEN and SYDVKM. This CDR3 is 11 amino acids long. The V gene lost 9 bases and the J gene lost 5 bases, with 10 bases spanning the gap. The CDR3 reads CARDKTETQYF. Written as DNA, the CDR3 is TGTGCCAGAGACAAAACGGAGACCCAGTACTTC.

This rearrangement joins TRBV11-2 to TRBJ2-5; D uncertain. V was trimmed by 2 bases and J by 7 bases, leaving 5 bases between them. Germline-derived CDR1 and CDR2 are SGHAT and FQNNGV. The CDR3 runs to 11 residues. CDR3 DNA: TGTGCCAGCAGCTTACTAGGGACCCAGTACTTC. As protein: CASSLLGTQYF. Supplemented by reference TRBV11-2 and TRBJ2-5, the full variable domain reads EAGVAQSPRYKIIEKRQSVAFWCNPISGHATLYWYQQILGQGPKLLIQFQNNGVVDDSQLPKDRFSAERLKGVDSTLKIQPAKLEDSAVYLCASSLLGTQYFGPGTRLLVL.

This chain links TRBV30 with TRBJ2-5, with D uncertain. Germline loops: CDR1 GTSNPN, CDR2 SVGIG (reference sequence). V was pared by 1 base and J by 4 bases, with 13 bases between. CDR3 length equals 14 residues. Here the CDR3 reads CAWSGIHDRETQYF. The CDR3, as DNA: TGTGCCTGGAGTGGGATTCACGACCGAGAGACCCAGTACTTC.

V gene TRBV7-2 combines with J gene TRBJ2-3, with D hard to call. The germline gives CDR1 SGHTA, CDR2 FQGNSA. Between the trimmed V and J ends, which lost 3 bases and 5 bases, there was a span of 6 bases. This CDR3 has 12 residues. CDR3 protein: CASSLFGDTQYF. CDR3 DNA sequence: TGTGCCAGCAGCTTGTTCGGAGATACGCAGTATTTT.

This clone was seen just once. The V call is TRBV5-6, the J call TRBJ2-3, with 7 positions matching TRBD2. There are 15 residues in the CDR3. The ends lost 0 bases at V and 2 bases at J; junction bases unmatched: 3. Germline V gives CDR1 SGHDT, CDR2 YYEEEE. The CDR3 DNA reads TGTGCCAGCAGCTTGGGACTAGCTTTCACAGATACGCAGTATTTT. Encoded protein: CASSLGLAFTDTQYF.

CDR3 amino acids: CASSSRGGSRGTDTQYF. CDR3 DNA: TGTGCCAGCAGCTCAAGGGGGGGTAGCCGAGGTACAGATACGCAGTATTTT. The genes are TRBV7-8 and TRBJ2-3; perhaps TRBD2 as D (7 bases). The CDR3 length is 17 residues. Germline V lookup: CDR1 SGHVS, CDR2 FQNEAQ. Deletions cut 4 bases from V and 3 bases from J, with 20 bases between.

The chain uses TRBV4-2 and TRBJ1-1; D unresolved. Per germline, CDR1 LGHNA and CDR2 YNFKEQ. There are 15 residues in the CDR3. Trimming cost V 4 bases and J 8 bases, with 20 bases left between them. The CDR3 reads CASSRSLDIAVEAFF. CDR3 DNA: TGTGCCAGCAGCCGTTCGCTAGACATTGCCGTGGAAGCTTTCTTT.

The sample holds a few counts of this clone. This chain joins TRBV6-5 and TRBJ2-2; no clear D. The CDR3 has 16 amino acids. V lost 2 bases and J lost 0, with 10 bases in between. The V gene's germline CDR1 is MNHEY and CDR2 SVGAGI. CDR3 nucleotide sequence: TGTGCCAGCAGTTACGGACGGCTGGCGAACACCGGGGAGCTGTTTTTT. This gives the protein CASSYGRLANTGELFF.

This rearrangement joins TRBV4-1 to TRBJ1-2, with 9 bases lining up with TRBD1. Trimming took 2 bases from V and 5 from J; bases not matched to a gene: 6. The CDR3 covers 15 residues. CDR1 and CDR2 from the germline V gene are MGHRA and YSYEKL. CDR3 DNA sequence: TGCGCCAGCAGCCAATCCGGGACAGGGATTTATGGCTACACCTTC. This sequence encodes CASSQSGTGIYGYTF.

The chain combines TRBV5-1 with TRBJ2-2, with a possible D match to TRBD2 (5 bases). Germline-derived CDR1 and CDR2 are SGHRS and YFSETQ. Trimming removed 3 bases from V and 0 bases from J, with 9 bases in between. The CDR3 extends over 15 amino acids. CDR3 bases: TGCGCCAGCAGCTGGACTGCGACGAACACCGGGGAGCTGTTTTTT. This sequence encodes CASSWTATNTGELFF.

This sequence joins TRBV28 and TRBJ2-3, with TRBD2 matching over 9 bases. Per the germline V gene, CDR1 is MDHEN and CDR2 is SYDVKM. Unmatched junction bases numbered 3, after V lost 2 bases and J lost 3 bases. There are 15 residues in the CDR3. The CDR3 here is CASSLTSGLTDTQYF. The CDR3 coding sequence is TGTGCCAGCAGTTTAACTAGCGGGTTGACAGATACGCAGTATTTT.

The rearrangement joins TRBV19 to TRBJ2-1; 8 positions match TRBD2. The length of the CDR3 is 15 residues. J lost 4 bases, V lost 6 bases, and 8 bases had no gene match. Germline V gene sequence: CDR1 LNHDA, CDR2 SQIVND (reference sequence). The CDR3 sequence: CASSLSTSAYNEQFF. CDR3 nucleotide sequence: TGTGCCAGTAGCCTGTCGACTAGCGCATACAATGAGCAGTTCTTC. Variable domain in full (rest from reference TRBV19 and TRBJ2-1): DGGITQSPKYLFRKEGQNVTLSCEQNLNHDAMYWYRQDPGQGLRLIYYSQIVNDFQKGDIAEGYSVSREKKESFPLTVTSAQKNPTAFYLCASSLSTSAYNEQFFGPGTRLTVL.

The CDR3 reads CASSPRDQSSYEQYF. The CDR3 coding sequence is TGCGCCAGCAGCCCCCGGGACCAGAGCTCCTACGAGCAGTACTTC. This chain links TRBV5-1 with TRBJ2-7, with D perhaps matching TRBD1 or TRBD2 (5 bases each). The ends were cut back, 4 bases at V and 0 bases at J, with 14 bases in the middle. From germline, CDR1 is SGHRS and CDR2 YFSETQ. The CDR3 has 15 amino acids.

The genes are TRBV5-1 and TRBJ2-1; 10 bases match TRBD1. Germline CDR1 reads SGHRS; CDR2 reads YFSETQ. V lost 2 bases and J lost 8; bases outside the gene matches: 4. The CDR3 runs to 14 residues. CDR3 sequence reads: CASSFGQGGDEQFF. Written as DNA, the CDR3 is TGCGCCAGCAGCTTCGGACAGGGGGGCGATGAGCAGTTCTTC.

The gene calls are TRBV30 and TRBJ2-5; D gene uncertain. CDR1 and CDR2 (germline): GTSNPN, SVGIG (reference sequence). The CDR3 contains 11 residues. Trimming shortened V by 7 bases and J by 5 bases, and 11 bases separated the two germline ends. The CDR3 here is CAYETGETQYF. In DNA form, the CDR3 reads TGTGCCTACGAGACTGGGGAGACCCAGTACTTC. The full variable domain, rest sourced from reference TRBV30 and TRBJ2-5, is SQTIHQWPATLVQPVGSPLSLECTVEGTSNPNLYWYRQAAGRGLQLLFYSVGIGQISSEVPQNLSASRPQDRQFILSSKKLLLSDSGFYLCAYETGETQYFGPGTRLLVL.

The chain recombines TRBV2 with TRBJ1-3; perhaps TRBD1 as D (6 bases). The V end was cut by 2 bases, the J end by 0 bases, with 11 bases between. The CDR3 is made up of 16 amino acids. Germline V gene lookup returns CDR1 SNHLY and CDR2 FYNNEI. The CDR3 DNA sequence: TGTGCCAGCAGTGAAAAGGGGACACGCTCTGGAAACACCATATATTTT. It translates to CASSEKGTRSGNTIYF.

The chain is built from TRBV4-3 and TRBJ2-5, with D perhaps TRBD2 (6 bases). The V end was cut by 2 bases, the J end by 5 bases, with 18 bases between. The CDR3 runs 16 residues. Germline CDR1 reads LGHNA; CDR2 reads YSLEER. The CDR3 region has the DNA TGCGCCAGCAGCCAATACCCTAGCGACTGGCGGGAGACCCAGTACTTC. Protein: CASSQYPSDWRETQYF.

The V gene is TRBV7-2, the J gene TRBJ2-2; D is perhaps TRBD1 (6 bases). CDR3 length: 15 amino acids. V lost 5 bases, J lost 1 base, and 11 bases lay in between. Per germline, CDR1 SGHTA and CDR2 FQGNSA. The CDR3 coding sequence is TGTGCCAGCAGCCTCGAGGGACAGAACACCGGGGAGCTGTTTTTT. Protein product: CASSLEGQNTGELFF. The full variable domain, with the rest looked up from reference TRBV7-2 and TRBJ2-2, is GAGVSQSPSNKVTEKGKDVELRCDPISGHTALYWYRQSLGQGLEFLIYFQGNSAPDKSGLPSDRFSAERTGGSVSTLTIQRTQQEDSAVYLCASSLEGQNTGELFFGEGSRLTVL.

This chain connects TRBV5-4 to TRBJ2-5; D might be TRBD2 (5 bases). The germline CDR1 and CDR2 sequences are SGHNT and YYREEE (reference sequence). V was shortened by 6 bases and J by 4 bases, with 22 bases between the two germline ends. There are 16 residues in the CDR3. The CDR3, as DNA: TGTGCCAGCACCCCCGAAGGGAGTATAGTAGGAGAGACCCAGTACTTC. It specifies CASTPEGSIVGETQYF.

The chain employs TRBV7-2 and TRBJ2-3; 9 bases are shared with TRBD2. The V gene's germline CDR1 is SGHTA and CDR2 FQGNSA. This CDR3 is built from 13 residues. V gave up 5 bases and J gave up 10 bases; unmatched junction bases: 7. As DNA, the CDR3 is TGTGCCAGCAGCGTCGGGGCGGGAGGGGCGCAGTATTTT. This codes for CASSVGAGGAQYF.